The T cell receptor (beta chain) described here comes from a study of blood T cells in healthy people across ages. Study context: T cells yielded about one barcoded beta molecule per two cells through template switching.

Concerning this clonotype itself: No antigen is known for it.

Overall study results and limits: Both naive CD4+ cell counts and diversity were greater in long-lived donors than in aged donors. Researchers deemed the diversity estimates from one million T cells underestimates.

Germline V gene lookup returns CDR1 SGHRS and CDR2 YFSETQ. The V gene lost 4 bases and the J gene lost 13 bases, with 21 bases spanning the gap. This CDR3 spans 14 amino acids. Using a J-beta primer mix together with a sample-barcoded 5' primer, a second PCR was run for about 7 to 12 cycles. TCRdb independently ran MiXCR on the 5' RACE reads; one entry per CDR3 protein. The sample shows 750,000 to 950,000 distinct CDR3 sequences, roughly 50% of them seen only once. The V gene is TRBV5-1, the J gene TRBJ2-4; D is perhaps TRBD1 (7 bases). Input material: blood. This sequence originates from a man older than 75 in good health. The CDR3 protein is CASSSDREPREQYF. CDR3 nucleotide sequence: TGCGCCAGCAGCAGCGACAGGGAACCTCGGGAGCAGTACTTC.